This T cell receptor beta chain was observed in a study of blood T cell repertoires in COVID-19. For the study at large: The United States, Italy and Spain supplied acute and convalescent COVID-19 samples. In each case, the material was cDNA or gDNA derived from T cells, B-cell-depleted T cells, or PBMCs.

Per the original methods: Nucleated cell counts were estimated from reference gene primer amplification. The data were produced by immunoSEQ multiplex PCR, yet TCRdb's version contains in-frame clones alone and is incomplete. V and J calls and clone size are copied from that table; D and trimming were computed from the DNA. The table has about 35,000 clones, roughly 80% seen once; the top ten hold about 9.1%. V lost 5 bases and J 5 bases, leaving 13 bases between the germline ends. CDR1 is MNHEY and CDR2 is SVGEGT in the germline V gene. The CDR3 extends over 14 amino acids. The sample was peripheral blood. This receptor was taken from a man aged 60-69 years in a cohort sampled during active COVID-19. The V gene is TRBV6-2 or TRBV6-3, the J gene TRBJ1-5; no clear D. CDR3 sequence (DNA): TGTGCCAGCAGTCTGAGGGTTGGTTATCAGCCCCAGCATTTT. Its translation: CASSLRVGYQPQHF.